The 17 T cell receptor beta chains below all came from one sample that was sequenced in a study of T-cell reconstitution after alpha-beta-depleted transplantation in children. Unique molecular identifiers were incorporated into the prepared TCRbeta library. TCRdb recomputed calls from the PCR reads with MiXCR, one row per CDR3 protein. The data show about a million distinct CDR3 sequences, 25% to 30% seen once. The material sequenced was PBMCs, mostly from graft donor cells, taken 360 days after TCRalphabeta/CD19-depleted stem cell transplant. The receptors here all came from a boy under three years old who had a stem cell transplant for SCID, so the T cells may come from the graft donor.

CDR3 sequence reads: CASSPSSTGSEAFF. CDR3 in DNA: TGTGCCAGTAGTCCATCCTCGACAGGGTCTGAAGCTTTCTTT. The genes are TRBV19 and TRBJ1-1; TRBD1 matches at 7 bases. This CDR3 contains 14 residues. Germline V lookup: CDR1 LNHDA, CDR2 SQIVND (reference sequence). The ends lost 5 bases at V and 6 bases at J; junction bases unmatched: 9. Combining the CDR3 with reference TRBV19 and TRBJ1-1 gives the whole variable domain DGGITQSPKYLFRKEGQNVTLSCEQNLNHDAMYWYRQDPGQGLRLIYYSQIVNDFQKGDIAEGYSVSREKKESFPLTVTSAQKNPTAFYLCASSPSSTGSEAFFGQGTRLTVV.

This clonotype showed up just a few times. V usage is TRBV15 and J usage is TRBJ1-2; 10 bases are a match to TRBD1. From germline, CDR1 is LNHNV and CDR2 YYDKDF (reference sequence). Trimming at V came to 1 base and at J to 3 bases, leaving 5 bases not matched to a gene. The CDR3 has 16 residues. CDR3 nucleotides: TGTGCCACCAGCAGAGGGCTCGGGACAGGGGACTATGGCTACACCTTC. Amino acid sequence: CATSRGLGTGDYGYTF.

This clonotype was recorded at least ten times. Its ends do not fully match the called genes, so a read error is possible. This chain joins TRBV28 and TRBJ2-5; D may correspond to TRBD1 or TRBD2 (5 bases each). This CDR3 is built from 15 residues. CDR1 and CDR2 (germline): MDHEN, SYDVKM. CDR3 in DNA: TGCGCCAGCAGCTTGGCTGGGGGACCGCAAGAGACCCAGTACTTC. Translating gives CASSLAGGPQETQYF.

This sequence joins TRBV5-1 and TRBJ2-3, with 8 bases matching TRBD2. This CDR3 is 17 amino acids long. In germline, CDR1 is SGHRS, CDR2 YFSETQ. V trimming: 1 base; J trimming: 0 bases; junction bases outside the gene matches: 7. CDR3 region: CASSLSGGAPSTDTQYF. CDR3 DNA sequence: TGCGCCAGCAGCTTGTCCGGGGGGGCCCCTAGCACAGATACGCAGTATTTT. Full variable domain (outside the CDR3, taken from reference TRBV5-1 and TRBJ2-3): KAGVTQTPRYLIKTRGQQVTLSCSPISGHRSVSWYQQTPGQGLQFLFEYFSETQRNKGNFPGRFSGRQFSNSRSEMNVSTLELGDSALYLCASSLSGGAPSTDTQYFGPGTRLTVL.

V is TRBV15 and J is TRBJ1-3, with D unclear. This CDR3 is 15 amino acids long. Trimming cost V 1 base and J 0 bases, with 7 bases left between them. CDR1 LNHNV and CDR2 YYDKDF come from the germline V gene (reference sequence). CDR3 protein: CATSRGKLSGNTIYF. CDR3 DNA: TGTGCCACCAGCAGAGGAAAGCTCTCTGGAAACACCATATATTTT.

V and J are TRBV12-3 or TRBV12-4 and TRBJ2-3; D call uncertain. The CDR3 loop spans 16 amino acids. The germline V and J ends were trimmed by 5 bases and 0 bases, with 15 bases remaining between them. CDR3 in DNA: TGTGCCAGCAGTCCCCAAGGACCGCCTAGCACAGATACGCAGTATTTT. Encoded protein: CASSPQGPPSTDTQYF.

The chain links TRBV6-1 to TRBJ1-1; no reliable D call. V lost 5 bases to trimming and J lost 0 bases, with 16 bases between them. This CDR3 is 16 amino acids long. Looked up from germline, CDR1 is MNHNS and CDR2 is SASEGT. CDR3 residues: CASSPDTVIMNTEAFF. DNA of the CDR3: TGTGCCAGCAGTCCCGACACGGTTATCATGAACACTGAAGCTTTCTTT.

The gene calls are TRBV5-6 and TRBJ2-5; 10 bases are a match to TRBD2. The CDR3 is 16 amino acids. V was clipped by 5 bases and J by 2 bases; unmatched bases: 9. Per germline, CDR1 SGHDT and CDR2 YYEEEE. The CDR3 nucleotides read TGTGCCAGCAGTTGGTTTGGTAGCGGGGGGCAAGAGACCCAGTACTTC. The encoded protein is CASSWFGSGGQETQYF.

This chain connects TRBV11-2 to TRBJ2-3; D unclear. Germline CDR1 is SGHAT and CDR2 is FQNNGV. The length of the CDR3 is 15 residues. Trimming took off 1 base at V and 6 bases at J, with 14 bases between the two ends. CDR3 sequence: CASSLVSEIRDTQYF. For the CDR3, the DNA is TGTGCCAGCAGCTTAGTTTCCGAGATCAGGGATACGCAGTATTTT. Variable domain in full (rest from reference TRBV11-2 and TRBJ2-3): EAGVAQSPRYKIIEKRQSVAFWCNPISGHATLYWYQQILGQGPKLLIQFQNNGVVDDSQLPKDRFSAERLKGVDSTLKIQPAKLEDSAVYLCASSLVSEIRDTQYFGPGTRLTVL.

The chain is built from TRBV27 and TRBJ2-1; the D is unclear. Germline CDR1 is MNHEY and CDR2 is SMNVEV (reference sequence). The length of the CDR3 is 10 residues. V was cut by 8 bases and J by 9 bases, with 8 bases left in between. The CDR3 region is CASGYGEQFF. CDR3 in DNA: TGTGCCAGCGGCTACGGTGAGCAGTTCTTC.

This clonotype was counted at least ten times. V gene TRBV24-1 combines with J gene TRBJ2-3, with a tentative D call TRBD2 (5 bases). CDR1 is KGHDR and CDR2 is SFDVKD in the germline V gene. Trimming stripped 5 bases from V and 1 base from J, with 9 bases between. This CDR3 contains 14 residues. CDR3 sequence reads: CATSAAGGTDTQYF. The CDR3 DNA is TGTGCCACCAGTGCGGCGGGCGGCACAGATACGCAGTATTTT.

The chain uses TRBV7-6 and TRBJ2-3, with D unclear. The CDR3 loop spans 14 amino acids. Between the trimmed V and J ends, which lost 1 base and 4 bases, there was a span of 9 bases. Germline V gene sequence: CDR1 SGHVS, CDR2 FNYEAQ. The CDR3 here is CASSLVQASDTQYF. The CDR3 DNA is TGTGCCAGCAGCTTAGTTCAGGCCTCAGATACGCAGTATTTT.

This clonotype has just a few counts. This rearrangement joins TRBV12-3 or TRBV12-4 to TRBJ1-6; possible D gene TRBD1, 6 bases. V lost 6 bases, J lost 14 bases, and 11 bases lay in between. The CDR3 is 11 amino acids. CDR3 DNA sequence: TGTGCCAGCAGCAACAGGGCAGCCCTCCACTTT. This encodes CASSNRAALHF.

This clonotype was observed a few times. The chain has TRBV15 and TRBJ2-3; 7 positions match TRBD2. Unmatched junction bases numbered 4, after V lost 0 bases and J lost 4 bases. Germline CDR1 reads LNHNV; CDR2 reads YYDKDF (reference sequence). The CDR3 runs to 15 residues. CDR3 protein: CATSRDQLAADTQYF. CDR3 coding DNA: TGTGCCACCAGCAGAGATCAGCTAGCGGCAGATACGCAGTATTTT.

The gene calls are TRBV6-4 and TRBJ2-3; possibly TRBD2 for D (6 bases). Germline V gene data show CDR1 as MRHNA and CDR2 as SNTAGT. V was clipped by 0 bases and J by 5 bases, with 6 bases between them. This CDR3 comprises 13 residues. The CDR3 DNA is TGTGCCAGCAGTGACTCGCGGGGAGATACGCAGTATTTT. Protein: CASSDSRGDTQYF.

The sample holds many counts of this clonotype. The chain links TRBV12-3 or TRBV12-4 to TRBJ2-5; 9 bases are shared with TRBD2. The CDR3 has 13 amino acids. V shed 6 bases, J shed 5 bases, and the junction held 4 bases outside the gene matches. CDR3 nucleotide sequence: TGTGCCAGCAGACTAGCGGGCGGGGAGACCCAGTACTTC. It encodes CASRLAGGETQYF.

The chain recombines TRBV12-3 or TRBV12-4 with TRBJ2-1, with D perhaps TRBD1 or TRBD2 (5 bases each). V lost 6 bases and J lost 6, with 21 bases in between. This CDR3 spans 16 amino acids. The CDR3 nucleotides are TGTGCCAGCAGCTTTGACAGCGGACCCGGGACCAATGAGCAGTTCTTC. This gives the protein CASSFDSGPGTNEQFF.